This paragraph covers one T cell receptor beta chain sequence. This study enrolled people aged 18 to 89 from about 24 US geographic areas. Cohort 3 recovery required two negative PCRs, clearance, or symptom resolution. This sample was included in a study of blood T cell repertoires in COVID-19. Across the whole study: T cells, B-cell-depleted T cells, or PBMCs provided the cDNA or gDNA that served as material.

Germline V lookup: CDR1 SGHVS, CDR2 FQNEAQ. The V end lost 1 base, the J end lost 10 bases, and 14 bases lay between the germline ends. This CDR3 has 15 residues. Clones were sequenced by immunoSEQ multiplex PCR, and TCRdb holds only the in-frame ones, with some missing. The sample yields about 400,000 clones, about 90% seen once. Material for sequencing was PBMCs or T cells enriched from blood (not recorded which). The TCR comes from a woman in her 30s who had recovered from COVID-19. This chain connects TRBV7-8 to TRBJ1-6, with D maybe TRBD1 (5 bases). The CDR3 sequence: CASSLEAVGGSPLHF. Written as DNA, the CDR3 is TGTGCCAGCAGCTTAGAGGCCGTCGGGGGGTCACCCCTCCACTTT.